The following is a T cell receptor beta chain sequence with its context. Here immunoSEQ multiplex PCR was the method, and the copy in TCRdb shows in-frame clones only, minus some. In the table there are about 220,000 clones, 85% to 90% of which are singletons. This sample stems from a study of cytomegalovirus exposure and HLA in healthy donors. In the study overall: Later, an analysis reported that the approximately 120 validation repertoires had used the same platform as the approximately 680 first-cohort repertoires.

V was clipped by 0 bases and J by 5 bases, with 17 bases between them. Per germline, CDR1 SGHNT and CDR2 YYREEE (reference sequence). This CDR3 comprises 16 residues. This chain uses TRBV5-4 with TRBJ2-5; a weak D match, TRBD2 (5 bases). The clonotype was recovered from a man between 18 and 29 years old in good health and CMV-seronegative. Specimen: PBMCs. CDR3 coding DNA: TGTGCCAGCAGCTTGGTTGTATCCGCCCGCGGGGAGACCCAGTACTTC. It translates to CASSLVVSARGETQYF.